Presented here are 25 T cell receptor beta chains from one specimen sequenced in a study of blood T cell repertoires in COVID-19. Sequencing was performed with immunoSEQ multiplex PCR; in TCRdb, only in-frame clones are kept and a portion is missing. The data show roughly 160,000 clones, with about four fifths seen just once and roughly 3.5% held by the top ten. Source material: PBMCs or T cells enriched from blood (not recorded which). These receptors were obtained from an older woman who had recovered from COVID-19.

This chain connects TRBV19 to TRBJ1-1, with D possibly matching TRBD1 (6 bases). V lost 0 bases and J 4 bases, leaving 18 bases between the germline ends. The germline V gene has CDR1 LNHDA and CDR2 SQIVND (reference sequence). The CDR3 is 17 residues long. The CDR3 DNA follows: TGTGCCAGTAGTATAGATCTATGGGGGCGTTTCAGCACTGAAGCTTTCTTT. Protein: CASSIDLWGRFSTEAFF.

This clone occurred once. The chain couples TRBV7-2 to TRBJ1-1, with D perhaps TRBD1 (6 bases). CDR1 SGHTA and CDR2 FQGNSA come from the germline V gene. This CDR3 region has 15 residues. V shed 2 bases and J shed 6 bases, with 16 bases lying between them. The CDR3 region has the DNA TGTGCCAGCAGCTTATCCTTGGTACAGGGTTCTGAAGCTTTCTTT. It codes for CASSLSLVQGSEAFF. The complete variable domain, with remaining parts taken from reference TRBV7-2 and TRBJ1-1, reads GAGVSQSPSNKVTEKGKDVELRCDPISGHTALYWYRQSLGQGLEFLIYFQGNSAPDKSGLPSDRFSAERTGGSVSTLTIQRTQQEDSAVYLCASSLSLVQGSEAFFGQGTRLTVV.

The CDR3 bases are TGTGCCAGCAGCTTGTCTGGGAGCTCCTACGAGCAGTACTTC. Translated, it gives CASSLSGSSYEQYF. V and J are TRBV5-6 and TRBJ2-7; maybe TRBD2 (5 bases). V was pared by 1 base and J by 0 bases, with 8 bases between. The CDR3 length is 14 residues. CDR1 and CDR2 from the germline V gene are SGHDT and YYEEEE.

V and J are TRBV2 and TRBJ1-4; the match to TRBD1 covers 8 bases. J lost 0 bases, V lost 7 bases, and 4 bases had no gene match. Germline V lookup: CDR1 SNHLY, CDR2 FYNNEI. This CDR3 comprises 15 residues. The CDR3 protein is CASMGQAATNEKLFF. The CDR3 DNA sequence: TGTGCCAGCATGGGACAGGCTGCAACTAATGAAAAACTGTTTTTT.

This chain joins TRBV10-2 and TRBJ2-7; 7 bases fit TRBD2. CDR3 length: 13 residues. From germline, CDR1 is WSHSY and CDR2 SAAADI. Germline trimming cut 6 bases from V and 8 bases from J; bases unmatched to any gene: 10. CDR3 region: CASSEGLDLQQYF. The CDR3 coding sequence is TGCGCCAGCAGCGAAGGACTAGACCTTCAGCAGTACTTC.

This chain connects TRBV7-3 to TRBJ2-1, with TRBD2 matching over 9 bases. Germline-derived CDR1 and CDR2 are SGHTA and FQGTGA. The J segment lost 2 bases and the V segment lost 8 bases, leaving 7 bases of the junction unmatched. This CDR3 region has 15 residues. The CDR3 protein is CASAPAGGPYNEQFF. DNA for the CDR3: TGTGCCAGCGCCCCAGCGGGGGGTCCCTACAATGAGCAGTTCTTC.

V and J are TRBV18 and TRBJ1-3; D is perhaps TRBD1 (6 bases). The germline V gene encodes CDR1 KGHSH and CDR2 LQKENI. V dropped 3 bases and J dropped 0 bases, with 12 bases sitting between them. The CDR3 is made up of 16 amino acids. The DNA of the CDR3 is TGTGCCAGCTCACCTAACCGGGACACCTCTGGAAACACCATATATTTT. Translation: CASSPNRDTSGNTIYF. Combining the CDR3 with reference TRBV18 and TRBJ1-3 gives the whole variable domain NAGVMQNPRHLVRRRGQEARLRCSPMKGHSHVYWYRQLPEEGLKFMVYLQKENIIDESGMPKERFSAEFPKEGPSILRIQQVVRGDSAAYFCASSPNRDTSGNTIYFGEGSWLTVV.

This sequence joins TRBV5-1 and TRBJ2-1; 10 bases agree with TRBD2. J gave up 4 bases and V 0 bases, and 1 base lay outside the gene matches. Germline lookup yields CDR1 SGHRS and CDR2 YFSETQ. The CDR3 loop spans 15 amino acids. CDR3 in amino acids: CASSLASGGYNEQFF. CDR3 coding DNA: TGCGCCAGCAGCTTGGCTAGCGGGGGATACAATGAGCAGTTCTTC.

The chain combines TRBV20-1 with TRBJ2-1, with D possibly matching TRBD1 (5 bases). Germline V gene data show CDR1 as DFQATT and CDR2 as SNEGSKA (reference sequence). CDR3 length: 11 amino acids. The V gene lost 7 bases and the J gene lost 7 bases, with 11 bases spanning the gap. The DNA for the CDR3 is TGCAGTGGGGGCCAGGGTAATGAGCAGTTCTTC. This sequence encodes CSGGQGNEQFF.

The rearrangement links TRBV6-5 to TRBJ2-5; 9 bases match TRBD2. CDR1 MNHEY and CDR2 SVGAGI come from the germline V gene. This CDR3 is 15 amino acids long. J was trimmed by 3 bases and V by 6 bases; bases with no gene match: 8. The CDR3 protein is CASRRGGGAEETQYF. CDR3 bases: TGTGCCAGCAGGAGGGGCGGGGGGGCCGAAGAGACCCAGTACTTC.

This chain uses TRBV20-1 with TRBJ1-1; D is undetermined. CDR3 length: 11 residues. Germline-derived CDR1 and CDR2 are DFQATT and SNEGSKA (reference sequence). Trimming took 0 bases from V and 11 from J, leaving 10 bases between them. CDR3 region: CSAREEVVAFF. The CDR3, as DNA: TGCAGTGCTAGAGAGGAGGTTGTGGCTTTCTTT.

The genes are TRBV6-5 and TRBJ2-2; D call uncertain. The CDR3 covers 16 residues. Germline V gives CDR1 MNHEY, CDR2 SVGAGI. Trimming took 0 bases from V and 8 from J, leaving 16 bases between them. The CDR3 nucleotides are TGTGCCAGCAGTTACTCTGGTCGCTCAGTTTCGGGGGAGCTGTTTTTT. Translated: CASSYSGRSVSGELFF.

The chain has TRBV7-2 and TRBJ2-5, with 11 nucleotides matching TRBD2. The J segment lost 2 bases and the V segment lost 5 bases, leaving 7 bases of the junction unmatched. CDR3 length: 16 residues. Germline-derived CDR1 and CDR2 are SGHTA and FQGNSA. This CDR3 reads CASSVTSGGGQETQYF. DNA of the CDR3: TGTGCCAGCAGCGTTACTAGCGGGGGAGGGCAAGAGACCCAGTACTTC.

This clone was observed once. The J gene is TRBJ1-5, the V gene TRBV19; no clear D gene. The V and J ends lost 5 bases and 1 base respectively, with 9 bases between them. The CDR3 is 14 amino acids. The germline gives CDR1 LNHDA, CDR2 SQIVND (reference sequence). CDR3 region: CASSWLLSNQPQHF. The CDR3, as DNA: TGTGCCAGTAGTTGGCTTCTGAGCAATCAGCCCCAGCATTTT.

This chain uses TRBV5-5 with TRBJ1-6; D perhaps matches TRBD1 (6 bases). The CDR3 spans 16 residues. V was cut by 6 bases and J by 5 bases, with 18 bases left in between. Germline values: CDR1 SGHKS, CDR2 YYEKEE (reference sequence). CDR3 DNA: TGTGCCAGCATCCCGTGGCAGGGGCTCGATAATTCACCCCTCCACTTT. It translates to CASIPWQGLDNSPLHF.

The rearrangement joins TRBV24-1 to TRBJ1-5; D unclear. The CDR3 is 15 amino acids. The V and J ends lost 3 bases and 0 bases respectively, with 8 bases between them. Germline CDR1 is KGHDR and CDR2 is SFDVKD. CDR3 nucleotide sequence: TGTGCCACCAGTGATGGCAGTTATAGCAATCAGCCCCAGCATTTT. Protein: CATSDGSYSNQPQHF.

V and J are TRBV20-1 and TRBJ2-5; D ambiguous. In germline, CDR1 is DFQATT, CDR2 SNEGSKA (reference sequence). The CDR3 extends over 11 amino acids. V was clipped by 3 bases and J by 4 bases, with 6 bases between them. The CDR3 loop is CSARKLETQYF. As DNA, the CDR3 is TGCAGTGCTAGGAAACTAGAGACCCAGTACTTC.

This clone was counted a single time. The chain is built from TRBV7-2 and TRBJ2-1; TRBD2 matches at 8 bases. Germline CDR1 reads SGHTA; CDR2 reads FQGNSA. Unmatched junction bases numbered 16, after V lost 10 bases and J lost 8 bases. CDR3 length: 15 residues. CDR3 nucleotides: TGTGCCACCTTTCCCGGCGGGGGGCCCTGGGATGAGCAGTTCTTC. Its translation is CATFPGGGPWDEQFF.

In this sample, this clone turned up once. J is TRBJ1-4 and V is TRBV19, with 8 bases that match TRBD1. CDR1 is LNHDA, CDR2 SQIVND, per germline (reference sequence). V was clipped by 7 bases and J by 2 bases; unmatched bases: 18. This CDR3 region has 19 residues. The CDR3 DNA is TGTGCCAGTACCGCCGATGCCGTGACAGGGGTCGGCACTAATGAAAAACTGTTTTTT. It codes for CASTADAVTGVGTNEKLFF.

The CDR3 sequence: CSVDKGRTGVYSNQPQHF. Here the CDR3 DNA reads TGCAGCGTTGATAAGGGCCGGACAGGGGTTTATAGCAATCAGCCCCAGCATTTT. The V and J genes are TRBV29-1 and TRBJ1-5, with TRBD1 matching 9 bases. This CDR3 contains 18 residues. Germline V lookup: CDR1 SQVTM, CDR2 ANQGSEA. Trimming cost V 3 bases and J 0 bases; bases outside gene matches: 12.

Here the CDR3 DNA reads TGTGCCACCAGTGAGAGAGGGGGCGCGGACACCGGGGAGCTGTTTTTT. Encoded protein: CATSERGGADTGELFF. The chain carries TRBV24-1 and TRBJ2-2, with 7 nucleotides matching TRBD1. After removal of 4 bases from V and 3 bases from J, the junction contained 7 bases not matched to a gene. CDR3 length: 16 amino acids. Germline V gives CDR1 KGHDR, CDR2 SFDVKD.

This chain links TRBV13 with TRBJ2-1, with TRBD1 matching over 8 bases. With V trimmed by 5 bases and J by 7 bases, 13 bases remained unmatched. The CDR3 runs to 16 residues. Germline V CDR1 and CDR2: PRHDT, FYEKMQ (reference sequence). The CDR3 is CASSQRPTGAGNEQFF. The DNA for the CDR3 is TGTGCCAGCAGCCAGAGGCCGACAGGGGCGGGGAATGAGCAGTTCTTC.

There are a few counts of this clone. CDR3: CASSVAAGSNQPQHF. The DNA of the CDR3 is TGTGCCAGCAGTGTAGCGGCTGGTAGCAATCAGCCCCAGCATTTT. V is TRBV2 and J is TRBJ1-5, with D unresolved. Per the germline V gene, CDR1 is SNHLY and CDR2 is FYNNEI. Deletions cut 4 bases from V and 0 bases from J, with 10 bases between. This CDR3 has 15 residues.

This clone was found once. The CDR3 sequence: CASSTWDRGLAEAFF. The CDR3 nucleotides are TGTGCCAGCAGTACTTGGGACAGGGGGCTTGCTGAAGCTTTCTTT. This sequence joins TRBV6-5 and TRBJ1-1, with 12 bases lining up with TRBD1. Germline CDR1 MNHEY, CDR2 SVGAGI. The junction had 7 bases not matched to a gene; V was cut back by 5 bases and J by 6 bases. The CDR3 totals 15 residues.

This clone has only one observation. The CDR3 sequence is CASSSSGTITDTQYF. CDR3 bases: TGCGCCAGCAGCTCTAGCGGGACGATCACAGATACGCAGTATTTT. The chain is built from TRBV5-1 and TRBJ2-3; the match to TRBD2 covers 9 bases. V lost 3 bases, J lost 2 bases, and 4 bases stayed unmatched. The CDR3 consists of 15 residues. From germline, CDR1 is SGHRS and CDR2 YFSETQ.